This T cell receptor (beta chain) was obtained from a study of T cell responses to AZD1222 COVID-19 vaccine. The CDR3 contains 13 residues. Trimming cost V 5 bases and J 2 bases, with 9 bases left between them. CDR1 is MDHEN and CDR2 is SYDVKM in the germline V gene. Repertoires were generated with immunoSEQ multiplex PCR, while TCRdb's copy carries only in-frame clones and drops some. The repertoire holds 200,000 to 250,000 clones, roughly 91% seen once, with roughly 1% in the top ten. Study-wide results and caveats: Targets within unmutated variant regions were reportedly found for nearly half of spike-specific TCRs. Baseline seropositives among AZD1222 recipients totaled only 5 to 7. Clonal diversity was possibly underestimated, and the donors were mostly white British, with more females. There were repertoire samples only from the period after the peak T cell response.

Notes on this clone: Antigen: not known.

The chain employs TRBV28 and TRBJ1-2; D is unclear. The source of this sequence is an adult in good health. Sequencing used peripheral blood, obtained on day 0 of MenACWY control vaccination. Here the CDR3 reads CASSKDPNYGYTF. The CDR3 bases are TGTGCCAGCAGTAAAGACCCGAACTATGGCTACACCTTC.